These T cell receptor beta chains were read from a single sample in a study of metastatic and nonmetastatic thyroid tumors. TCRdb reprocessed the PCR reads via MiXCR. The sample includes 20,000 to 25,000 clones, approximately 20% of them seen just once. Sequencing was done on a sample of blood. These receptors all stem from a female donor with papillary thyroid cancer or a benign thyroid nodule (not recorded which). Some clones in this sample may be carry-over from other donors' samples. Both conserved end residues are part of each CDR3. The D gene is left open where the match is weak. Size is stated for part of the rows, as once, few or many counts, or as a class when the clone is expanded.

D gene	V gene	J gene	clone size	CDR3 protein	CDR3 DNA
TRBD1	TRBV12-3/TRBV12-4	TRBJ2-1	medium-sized	CASRTLDRGTYNEQFF	TGTGCCAGCAGAACCCTCGACAGGGGCACCTACAATGAGCAGTTCTTC
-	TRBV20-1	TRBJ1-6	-	CSAPRQRNNSPLHF	TGCAGTGCTCCCCGACAGAGAAATAATTCACCCCTCCACTTT
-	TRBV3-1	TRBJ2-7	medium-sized	CASSPTWDYEQYF	TGTGCCAGCAGCCCAACTTGGGACTACGAGCAGTACTTC
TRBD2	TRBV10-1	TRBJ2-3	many	CASSLTSGGADTQYF	TGCGCCAGCAGTTTGACTAGCGGGGGTGCAGATACGCAGTATTTT
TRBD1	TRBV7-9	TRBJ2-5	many	CASSRDSQETQYF	TGTGCCAGCAGTCGGGACAGTCAAGAGACCCAGTACTTC
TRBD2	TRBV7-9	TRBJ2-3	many	CASNPRLAGGTDTQYF	TGTGCCAGCAACCCCCGACTAGCGGGAGGGACAGATACGCAGTATTTT
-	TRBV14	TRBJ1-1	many	CASSQEGVWANTEAFF	TGTGCCAGCAGCCAAGAGGGTGTGTGGGCGAACACTGAAGCTTTCTTT
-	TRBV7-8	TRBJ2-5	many	CASSQGANRETQYF	TGTGCCAGCAGCCAAGGGGCCAACAGGGAGACCCAGTACTTC
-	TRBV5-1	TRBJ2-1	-	CASSTEQVARSNEQFF	TGCGCCAGCAGCACGGAACAGGTAGCCCGGAGCAATGAGCAGTTCTTC
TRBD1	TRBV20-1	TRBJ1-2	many	CSAQGPPGQINYGYTF	TGCAGTGCCCAGGGGCCTCCGGGACAGATTAACTATGGCTACACCTTC
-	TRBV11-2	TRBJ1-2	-	CASSLTQTGDGGGYTF	TGCGCCAGCAGCTTGACACAAACGGGGGACGGCGGTGGCTACACCTTC
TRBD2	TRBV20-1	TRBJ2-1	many	CSARETSAPNEQFF	TGCAGTGCTAGAGAAACTAGCGCCCCCAATGAGCAGTTCTTC
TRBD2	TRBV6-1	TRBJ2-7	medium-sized	CASTDFETSGTYEQYF	TGTGCCAGCACCGACTTTGAGACTAGCGGGACCTACGAGCAGTACTTC
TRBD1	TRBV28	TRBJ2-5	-	CASIPRDRAGETQYF	TGTGCCAGCATCCCCCGGGACAGGGCAGGGGAGACCCAGTACTTC
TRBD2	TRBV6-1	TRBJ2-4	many	CASRPAGGDSLAKNIQYF	TGTGCCAGCAGGCCAGCGGGGGGGGACTCCTTAGCCAAAAACATTCAGTACTTC
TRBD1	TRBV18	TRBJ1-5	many	CASSPNRGEGQPQHF	TGTGCCAGCTCACCAAACAGGGGCGAGGGTCAGCCCCAGCATTTT
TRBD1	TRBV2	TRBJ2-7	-	CASTNRGFSYEQYF	TGTGCCAGCACTAACAGGGGTTTCTCCTACGAGCAGTACTTC
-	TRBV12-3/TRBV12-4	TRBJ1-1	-	CANIIGRNTEAFF	TGTGCCAACATTATTGGACGGAACACTGAAGCTTTCTTT
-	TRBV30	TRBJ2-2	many	CACRDFPTGELFF	TGTGCCTGCCGGGACTTCCCCACCGGGGAGCTGTTTTTT
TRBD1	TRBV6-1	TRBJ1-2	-	CASSKRTGGRGYTF	TGTGCCAGCAGTAAGCGGACAGGGGGTCGGGGCTACACCTTC
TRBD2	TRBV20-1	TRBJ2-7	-	CSVRGLSHLYEQYF	TGCAGTGTTCGGGGACTATCTCACCTCTACGAGCAGTACTTC
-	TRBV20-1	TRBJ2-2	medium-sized	CSARTSGELFF	TGCAGTGCTAGGACTTCCGGGGAGCTGTTTTTT
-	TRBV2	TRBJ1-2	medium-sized	CASTEQNYGYTF	TGTGCCAGCACCGAACAGAACTATGGCTACACCTTC
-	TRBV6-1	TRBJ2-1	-	CASMTPSPYNERFF	TGTGCCAGCATGACCCCTAGCCCCTACAATGAGCGGTTCTTC
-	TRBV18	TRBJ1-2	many	CASSSAQTYGYTF	TGTGCCAGCTCATCGGCTCAGACCTATGGCTACACCTTC
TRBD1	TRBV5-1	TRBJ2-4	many	CASSLGTGGNIQYF	TGCGCCAGCAGCCTCGGGACAGGTGGAAACATTCAGTACTTC
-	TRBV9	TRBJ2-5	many	CASSVAPGETQYF	TGTGCCAGCAGCGTAGCCCCGGGAGAGACCCAGTACTTC
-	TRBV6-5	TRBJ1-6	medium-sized	CASSYGWDSPLHF	TGTGCCAGCAGTTACGGGTGGGATTCACCCCTCCACTTT
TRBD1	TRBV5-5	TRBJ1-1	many	CASSAVGQGKAFF	TGTGCCAGCAGCGCCGTTGGACAGGGCAAAGCTTTCTTT
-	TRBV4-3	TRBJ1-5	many	CASSQDEVQPQHF	TGCGCCAGCAGCCAAGATGAGGTTCAGCCCCAGCATTTT
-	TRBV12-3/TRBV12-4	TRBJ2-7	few	CASSLAQGHEQYF	TGTGCCAGCAGTTTAGCGCAAGGGCACGAGCAGTACTTC
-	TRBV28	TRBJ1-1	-	CASRGRGGTESFF	TGTGCCAGCAGGGGGCGAGGCGGCACTGAATCTTTCTTT
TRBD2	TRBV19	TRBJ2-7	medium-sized	CASSKSSGGYEQYF	TGTGCCAGTAGCAAGTCTAGCGGGGGTTACGAGCAGTACTTC
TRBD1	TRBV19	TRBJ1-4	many	CASTGDRGSEKLFF	TGTGCCAGTACGGGAGACAGGGGAAGCGAAAAACTGTTTTTT
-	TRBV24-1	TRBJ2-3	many	CATSAGSVRTQYF	TGTGCCACCAGTGCCGGGTCAGTGAGAACGCAGTATTTT
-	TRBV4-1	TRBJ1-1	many	CASSQDRVGERTEAFF	TGCGCCAGCAGCCAAGATAGGGTAGGGGAGAGGACTGAAGCTTTCTTT
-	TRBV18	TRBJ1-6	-	CASSPPGYSPLHF	TGTGCCAGCTCACCACCGGGGTATTCACCCCTCCACTTT
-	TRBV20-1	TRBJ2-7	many	CSASYRSGNEQYF	TGCAGTGCTAGTTACCGCTCCGGAAACGAGCAGTACTTC
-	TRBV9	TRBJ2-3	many	CASSSDPLPSDTQYF	TGTGCCAGCAGCTCAGACCCTCTACCGTCCGATACGCAGTATTTT
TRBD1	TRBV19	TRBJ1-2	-	CASRQGDLSGGYTF	TGTGCCAGTCGACAGGGGGATCTATCGGGCGGCTACACCTTC
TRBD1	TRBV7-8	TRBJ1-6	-	CARSLARTGHYNSPLHF	TGTGCCAGAAGCTTAGCGCGGACAGGGCACTATAATTCACCCCTCCACTTT
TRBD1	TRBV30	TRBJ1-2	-	CTWSVCGQGAGGYTF	TGTACCTGGAGTGTATGTGGACAGGGGGCCGGTGGCTACACCTTC